These 26 T cell receptor beta chains came from one sample sequenced in a study of blood T cell repertoires in COVID-19. Some clones are missing from TCRdb's copy, which holds only in-frame ones; the method was immunoSEQ multiplex PCR. Of about 260,000 clones in the sample, approximately 87% were seen once. The specimen was peripheral blood. The receptor source for this set is a man in his sixties who had recovered from COVID-19.

This clone was seen more than once but under ten times. V and J are TRBV5-1 and TRBJ1-6; D gene ambiguous. The CDR3 loop spans 14 amino acids. Trimming took 5 bases from V and 0 from J, leaving 6 bases between them. Per the germline V gene, CDR1 is SGHRS and CDR2 is YFSETQ. CDR3 nucleotides: TGCGCCAGCAGGGAGAGCTCCTATAATTCACCCCTCCACTTT. This encodes CASRESSYNSPLHF.

V usage is TRBV30 and J usage is TRBJ1-2; TRBD1 matches 8 bases. Losses at the gene ends were 8 bases for V and 4 bases for J; bases not matched to a gene: 18. CDR3 length equals 16 residues. The germline V gene has CDR1 GTSNPN and CDR2 SVGIG (reference sequence). CDR3 residues: CAGTLRQQGVGYGYTF. The CDR3 DNA follows: TGTGCCGGCACCCTCCGCCAACAGGGGGTAGGCTATGGCTACACCTTC.

The chain couples TRBV11-2 to TRBJ2-3, with a weak D call TRBD2 (5 bases). V was trimmed by 7 bases and J by 6 bases, leaving 17 bases between them. Per germline, CDR1 SGHAT and CDR2 FQNNGV. The CDR3 loop spans 14 amino acids. In DNA form, the CDR3 reads TGTGCCAGCACACTAGGGTCTACCCGTGATACGCAGTATTTT. This sequence encodes CASTLGSTRDTQYF.

The chain recombines TRBV7-9 with TRBJ2-2; maybe TRBD1 (6 bases). Trimming cost V 5 bases and J 6 bases, with 16 bases left between them. Germline V gene lookup returns CDR1 SEHNR and CDR2 FQNEAQ (reference sequence). The CDR3 is made up of 15 amino acids. The CDR3 region is CASSADLQGAGELFF. CDR3 DNA: TGTGCCAGCAGCGCAGATCTACAGGGTGCCGGGGAGCTGTTTTTT.

This rearrangement joins TRBV19 to TRBJ2-5, with TRBD2 as a possible D gene (7 bases). This CDR3 is built from 15 residues. The germline V gene has CDR1 LNHDA and CDR2 SQIVND (reference sequence). V was clipped by 3 bases and J by 1 base, with 12 bases between them. The CDR3 DNA reads TGTGCCAGTAGTATTGGGCGGGGGCCCCAAGAGACCCAGTACTTC. The encoded protein is CASSIGRGPQETQYF.

This rearrangement joins TRBV3-1 (or the pseudogene TRBV3-2) to TRBJ2-1, with 8 nucleotides matching TRBD1. CDR3 length: 12 amino acids. Trimming removed 6 bases from V and 12 bases from J; junction bases left unmatched: 7. The germline V gene has CDR1 LGHDT and CDR2 YNNKEL (reference sequence). CDR3 DNA sequence: TGTGCCAGCAGGGGGACAGGATCCCCGCAGTTCTTC. Translating it yields CASRGTGSPQFF.

J is TRBJ2-7 and V is TRBV10-1, with 8 bases that match TRBD1. Germline CDR1 WNHNN, CDR2 SYGVQD (reference sequence). V trimming: 6 bases; J trimming: 2 bases; junction bases outside the gene matches: 3. The CDR3 length is 13 residues. The CDR3 DNA follows: TGCGCCAGCAGCCAGGGACAGGCCTACGAGCAGTACTTC. It yields the protein CASSQGQAYEQYF.

The gene calls are TRBV18 and TRBJ2-2; D is undetermined. The CDR3 covers 14 residues. Trimming took 4 bases from V and 5 from J, leaving 11 bases between them. Germline V lookup: CDR1 KGHSH, CDR2 LQKENI. CDR3 amino acids: CASSLAPRTGELFF. The CDR3 DNA follows: TGTGCCAGCTCACTAGCCCCGAGGACCGGGGAGCTGTTTTTT.

The genes are TRBV1 and TRBJ2-7; the D call of TRBD2 is as the table states it, not checked on the DNA. TRBV1 is flagged as a pseudogene. The CDR3 is 16 residues long. CDR3: CTSSQDSDSSSYEQYF. CDR3 nucleotide sequence: TGCACCAGCAGCCAGGATTCGGACTCCAGCTCCTACGAGCAGTACTTC.

V usage is TRBV6-5 and J usage is TRBJ2-3; 9 bases are shared with TRBD1. Per germline, CDR1 MNHEY and CDR2 SVGAGI. This CDR3 has 16 residues. Trimming at V came to 2 bases and at J to 0 bases, leaving 3 bases not matched to a gene. The CDR3 sequence is CASSYGTGRSTDTQYF. The CDR3 DNA is TGTGCCAGCAGTTACGGGACAGGGAGAAGCACAGATACGCAGTATTTT.

This rearrangement joins TRBV6-5 to TRBJ2-1; D unclear. Germline V CDR1 and CDR2: MNHEY, SVGAGI. V lost 2 bases to trimming and J lost 3 bases, with 14 bases between them. This CDR3 region has 16 residues. CDR3 DNA sequence: TGTGCCAGCAGTTACGGGCAGGCCTTGATCTACAATGAGCAGTTCTTC. Translated, it gives CASSYGQALIYNEQFF.

The chain links TRBV7-3 to TRBJ2-2, with 11 bases identical to TRBD1. Looked up from germline, CDR1 is SGHTA and CDR2 is FQGTGA. V lost 1 base to trimming and J lost 7 bases; unmatched junction nucleotides: 8. The CDR3 contains 17 residues. The CDR3 DNA is TGTGCCAGCAGCTTAATTCGGGACAGGGGGATCTACGGGGAGCTGTTTTTT. The encoded protein is CASSLIRDRGIYGELFF.

This chain connects TRBV5-1 to TRBJ2-7, with 7 bases aligning to TRBD2. V was pared by 0 bases and J by 9 bases, with 12 bases of the junction left unmatched. Per the germline V gene, CDR1 is SGHRS and CDR2 is YFSETQ. The CDR3 loop spans 15 amino acids. The CDR3 loop is CASSLGGTTHDRQYF. CDR3 in DNA: TGCGCCAGCAGCTTGGGTGGGACTACCCATGATCGGCAGTACTTC.

The genes are TRBV4-1 and TRBJ1-2; D might be TRBD1 (5 bases). Trimming left V 3 bases short and J 2 bases short, with 16 bases between. CDR1 and CDR2 from the germline V gene are MGHRA and YSYEKL. This CDR3 comprises 16 residues. CDR3 loop: CASSQGLGWRNYGYTF. As DNA, the CDR3 is TGCGCCAGCAGCCAGGGACTAGGATGGAGGAACTATGGCTACACCTTC.

This chain connects TRBV28 to TRBJ1-3, with D maybe TRBD1 (5 bases). The CDR3 has 15 amino acids. Germline V gene sequence: CDR1 MDHEN, CDR2 SYDVKM. V was cut by 7 bases and J by 2 bases, with 15 bases left in between. In nucleotides, the CDR3 is TGTGCCAGCACTCCACCGGGCAGGGCTGGAAACACCATATATTTT. This gives the protein CASTPPGRAGNTIYF. Complete variable domain (other parts from reference TRBV28 and TRBJ1-3): DVKVTQSSRYLVKRTGEKVFLECVQDMDHENMFWYRQDPGLGLRLIYFSYDVKMKEKGDIPEGYSVSREKKERFSLILESASTNQTSMYLCASTPPGRAGNTIYFGEGSWLTVV.

The V call is TRBV6-5, the J call TRBJ1-5, with TRBD1 matching over 8 bases. The length of the CDR3 is 15 residues. The germline V gene has CDR1 MNHEY and CDR2 SVGAGI. The trim removed 6 bases at V and 2 bases at J, leaving 6 bases unmatched. The CDR3 protein is CASSTDRARNQPQHF. The CDR3, as DNA: TGTGCCAGCAGCACGGACAGGGCCCGCAATCAGCCCCAGCATTTT.

The rearrangement links TRBV2 to TRBJ2-2, with TRBD1 as a possible D gene (5 bases). This CDR3 has 13 residues. V lost 6 bases and J lost 4, with 9 bases in between. Germline CDR1 is SNHLY and CDR2 is FYNNEI. CDR3 sequence (DNA): TGTGCCAGCAGCCAGACAGCCACCGGGGAGCTGTTTTTT. Translating gives CASSQTATGELFF.

V is TRBV9 and J is TRBJ2-6; a weak D match, TRBD1 (6 bases). From germline, CDR1 is SGDLS and CDR2 YYNGEE. CDR3 length equals 16 residues. Trimming cost V 3 bases and J 2 bases, with 12 bases left between them. This CDR3 is CASSATPGAGANVLTF. The DNA for the CDR3 is TGTGCCAGCAGCGCAACACCAGGGGCTGGGGCCAACGTCCTGACTTTC.

This clone was recorded once. The chain carries TRBV9 and TRBJ2-1, with 10 bases fitting TRBD2. The germline V gene has CDR1 SGDLS and CDR2 YYNGEE. The J segment lost 9 bases and the V segment lost 0 bases, leaving 9 bases of the junction unmatched. The CDR3 has 16 amino acids. CDR3 DNA sequence: TGTGCCAGCAGCGTAGGGGCTAGCGGGGGTGTACGTGAGCAGTTCTTC. Protein sequence: CASSVGASGGVREQFF.

The chain uses TRBV2 and TRBJ2-4; 13 positions agree with TRBD2. The CDR3 runs 20 residues. V shed 3 bases, J shed 0 bases, and the junction held 11 bases outside the gene matches. CDR1 is SNHLY and CDR2 is FYNNEI in the germline V gene. DNA of the CDR3: TGTGCCAGCAGTGATGGGGGACTAGCGGGAACGATCGCAGCCAAAAACATTCAGTACTTC. Translated: CASSDGGLAGTIAAKNIQYF.

The V call is TRBV5-1, the J call TRBJ1-1; D is ambiguous. Germline CDR1 and CDR2: SGHRS and YFSETQ. V was clipped by 4 bases and J by 4 bases, with 11 bases between them. This CDR3 is 13 amino acids long. The CDR3 DNA sequence: TGCGCCAGCAGCAGTTTCTTGGCCACTGAAGCTTTCTTT. It specifies CASSSFLATEAFF.

This clone was recorded at least ten times. This chain joins TRBV7-9 and TRBJ1-5, with 7 bases that match TRBD1. The CDR3 is made up of 15 amino acids. Germline CDR1 SEHNR, CDR2 FQNEAQ (reference sequence). With 6 bases clipped from V and 3 bases from J, the junction kept 8 bases outside the gene matches. DNA of the CDR3: TGTGCCAGCAGTAGCGCAGGGGGTTCCAATCAGCCCCAGCATTTT. The encoded protein is CASSSAGGSNQPQHF.

The rearrangement joins TRBV5-3 to TRBJ1-6; 11 bases align to TRBD1. TRBV5-3 is placed among ORFs of uncertain function. Trimming took 4 bases from V and 7 from J; bases not matched to a gene: 13. The CDR3 length is 18 residues. The CDR3 here is CARSQKRWTGGPNSPLHF. CDR3 coding DNA: TGTGCCAGAAGCCAGAAAAGATGGACAGGGGGCCCAAATTCACCCCTCCACTTT.

The chain couples TRBV6-2 or TRBV6-3 to TRBJ2-4, with D perhaps TRBD1 (5 bases). The germline gives CDR1 MNHEY, CDR2 SVGEGT. The CDR3 sequence is 15 residues long. Trimming removed 3 bases from V and 0 bases from J, with 9 bases in between. CDR3 loop: CASSYSGLAKNIQYF. For the CDR3, the DNA is TGTGCCAGCAGTTATTCAGGGCTAGCCAAAAACATTCAGTACTTC.

This rearrangement joins TRBV5-6 to TRBJ2-7; a possible D gene is TRBD2 (5 bases). Germline CDR1 SGHDT, CDR2 YYEEEE. The CDR3 spans 12 residues. Trimming cost V 1 base and J 4 bases, with 6 bases left between them. This CDR3 reads CASSLKRYEQYF. The CDR3 bases are TGTGCCAGCAGCTTGAAGCGGTACGAGCAGTACTTC.

V is TRBV5-1 and J is TRBJ2-7, with 8 nucleotides matching TRBD2. The germline gives CDR1 SGHRS, CDR2 YFSETQ. There are 16 residues in the CDR3. V trimming: 3 bases; J trimming: 6 bases; junction bases outside the gene matches: 14. The CDR3 region is CASSYTKLADLSEQYF. The CDR3 DNA follows: TGCGCCAGCAGCTACACCAAACTAGCGGATCTTTCCGAGCAGTACTTC.